These 14 T cell receptor beta chains were sequenced from one sample in a study of vaccination effects on CD4 cells after COVID-19 (dated by TCRdb to between 2021 and 2022). After less than 13 days of culture, CD4+ T cells were isolated with the EasySep CD4+ T cell isolation kit. Each participant got two doses of an mRNA SARS-CoV-2 vaccine, either BNT162b2 or mRNA-1273. The protocol used for the library was the immunoSEQ multiplex PCR assay. Entries here come from immuneACCESS through TCRdb and include only in-frame sequences with V and J called. Some clones fail to appear in such tables; in the studies checked, an unresolved V gene covers under half of the shortfall, and the cause of the remainder is unknown. The sample table contains about 45,000 clones; only one count was recorded for approximately 72% of them. The leading ten clones occupy roughly 9.7% of the sample. Their recognized antigens are unknown.

Specimen: CD4+ T cells from PBMCs cultured without peptide, collected after COVID-19 vaccination. Receptors were obtained from a human donor who received a COVID-19 vaccine.

CDR3 in DNA: TGCGCCAGCAGCTTTTTAGCGGGAGTGTACACAGATACGCAGTATTTT. This codes for CASSFLAGVYTDTQYF. The chain is built from TRBV5-1 and TRBJ2-3, with 9 bases identical to TRBD2. In germline, CDR1 is SGHRS, CDR2 YFSETQ. CDR3 size: 16 residues. V lost 2 bases to trimming and J lost 2 bases; unmatched junction nucleotides: 6. The full variable domain, with the rest looked up from reference TRBV5-1 and TRBJ2-3, is KAGVTQTPRYLIKTRGQQVTLSCSPISGHRSVSWYQQTPGQGLQFLFEYFSETQRNKGNFPGRFSGRQFSNSRSEMNVSTLELGDSALYLCASSFLAGVYTDTQYFGPGTRLTVL.

The chain recombines TRBV5-1 with TRBJ2-3; 9 bases match TRBD1. Germline CDR1 is SGHRS and CDR2 is YFSETQ. This CDR3 is built from 15 residues. The V gene end was trimmed by 4 bases and the J gene end by 4 bases; junction bases not matched to a gene: 7. The CDR3 loop is CASSIGDREPDTQYF. In nucleotides, the CDR3 is TGCGCCAGCAGCATCGGGGACAGGGAGCCAGATACGCAGTATTTT.

This clone was seen a few times. The V and J genes are TRBV27 and TRBJ1-6; weak D call: TRBD1 (6 bases). V shed 6 bases and J shed 6 bases, with 15 bases lying between them. CDR1 is MNHEY and CDR2 is SMNVEV in the germline V gene (reference sequence). The CDR3 loop spans 15 amino acids. CDR3 sequence (DNA): TGTGCCAGCAGATGGCAGGGGCTAGTTAATTCACCCCTCCACTTT. Translation gives CASRWQGLVNSPLHF.

The V gene is TRBV6-5, the J gene TRBJ1-4, with D tentatively TRBD1 (5 bases). The germline gives CDR1 MNHEY, CDR2 SVGAGI. The CDR3 is 15 amino acids. V dropped 5 bases and J dropped 11 bases, with 21 bases sitting between them. The CDR3 DNA sequence: TGTGCCAGCAGTCCACCGGAGACAGCTGGGGCCAAACTGTTTTTT. Encoded protein: CASSPPETAGAKLFF.

This clone was counted only a few times. This chain connects TRBV10-1 to TRBJ1-3, with D uncertain. Looked up from germline, CDR1 is WNHNN and CDR2 is SYGVQD (reference sequence). The germline V and J ends were trimmed by 5 bases and 7 bases, with 9 bases remaining between them. The CDR3 extends over 12 amino acids. DNA of the CDR3: TGCGCCAGCAGTCTGGACGGGAACACCATATATTTT. It is translated as CASSLDGNTIYF.

The chain uses TRBV9 and TRBJ1-3; D not resolved. Trimming left V 4 bases short and J 4 bases short, with 3 bases between. The CDR3 sequence is 11 residues long. Per germline, CDR1 SGDLS and CDR2 YYNGEE. The CDR3 region is CASSYGNTIYF. The CDR3 DNA follows: TGTGCCAGCAGCTACGGAAACACCATATATTTT. The full variable domain, with the rest looked up from reference TRBV9 and TRBJ1-3, is DSGVTQTPKHLITATGQRVTLRCSPRSGDLSVYWYQQSLDQGLQFLIQYYNGEERAKGNILERFSAQQFPDLHSELNLSSLELGDSALYFCASSYGNTIYFGEGSWLTVV.

The table lists this clone with a count of one. J is TRBJ1-1 and V is TRBV11-2; no firm D call. V was trimmed by 3 bases and J by 8 bases, leaving 16 bases between them. From germline, CDR1 is SGHAT and CDR2 FQNNGV. The CDR3 has 14 amino acids. The CDR3 sequence is CASSLAPEAVEAFF. The DNA for the CDR3 is TGTGCCAGCAGCTTGGCCCCCGAGGCGGTGGAAGCTTTCTTT.

V and J are TRBV27 and TRBJ2-7; D could derive from TRBD1 or TRBD2 (5 bases each). V lost 5 bases and J 3 bases, leaving 11 bases between the germline ends. Germline lookup yields CDR1 MNHEY and CDR2 SMNVEV (reference sequence). The CDR3 is 13 residues long. The CDR3 sequence: CASSDGTYYEQYF. The CDR3 nucleotides are TGTGCCAGCAGTGACGGGACCTACTACGAGCAGTACTTC.

This clone is deemed medium-sized. The J gene is TRBJ2-1, the V gene TRBV11-2; no definite D call. Germline CDR1 is SGHAT and CDR2 is FQNNGV. This CDR3 is built from 14 residues. Trimming removed 5 bases from V and 0 bases from J, with 8 bases in between. CDR3 bases: TGTGCCAGCAGCACGAGAGTCTCCTACAATGAGCAGTTCTTC. Its protein is CASSTRVSYNEQFF.

Of note for this clone: Other DNA sequences of this sample code for an identical CDR3. This sequence joins TRBV5-4 and TRBJ1-5; possibly TRBD1 for D (6 bases). Per germline, CDR1 SGHNT and CDR2 YYREEE (reference sequence). The CDR3 covers 13 residues. V was pared by 2 bases and J by 4 bases, with 7 bases between. The CDR3 sequence: CASSLQGNQPQHF. CDR3 sequence (DNA): TGTGCCAGCAGCTTACAGGGAAATCAGCCCCAGCATTTT.

The chain combines TRBV6-5 with TRBJ1-1, with D unresolved. The length of the CDR3 is 13 residues. Per the germline V gene, CDR1 is MNHEY and CDR2 is SVGAGI. V lost 4 bases, J lost 1 base, and 7 bases lay in between. The CDR3 is CASSLDGNTEAFF. For the CDR3, the DNA is TGTGCCAGCAGTTTAGACGGGAACACTGAAGCTTTCTTT.

The rearrangement links TRBV4-1 to TRBJ1-6, with 9 nucleotides matching TRBD1. Germline V gene lookup returns CDR1 MGHRA and CDR2 YSYEKL. Germline trimming cut 1 base from V and 6 bases from J; bases unmatched to any gene: 4. This CDR3 is built from 16 residues. This CDR3 is CASSQVGTGINSPLHF. The CDR3 coding sequence is TGCGCCAGCAGCCAAGTTGGGACAGGGATTAATTCACCCCTCCACTTT.

This chain connects TRBV5-1 to TRBJ2-5, with 10 nucleotides matching TRBD1. V dropped 4 bases and J dropped 4; count of bases not matched to a gene: 7. CDR1 is SGHRS, CDR2 YFSETQ, per germline. The CDR3 spans 15 residues. The CDR3 protein is CASSGGQGSGETQYF. CDR3 in DNA: TGCGCCAGCAGCGGGGGACAGGGGTCCGGAGAGACCCAGTACTTC.

Comments on this clone: The germline gene is not matched at one end of the junction; a read error may be the cause. This chain connects TRBV6-6 to TRBJ2-5; TRBD1 or TRBD2 may be the D gene (5 bases each). The germline gives CDR1 MNHNY, CDR2 SVGAGI (reference sequence). The CDR3 sequence is 12 residues long. This CDR3 is CASSYGARDQHF. CDR3 nucleotides: TGTGCCAGCAGTTACGGGGCCCGGGACCAGCACTTC.